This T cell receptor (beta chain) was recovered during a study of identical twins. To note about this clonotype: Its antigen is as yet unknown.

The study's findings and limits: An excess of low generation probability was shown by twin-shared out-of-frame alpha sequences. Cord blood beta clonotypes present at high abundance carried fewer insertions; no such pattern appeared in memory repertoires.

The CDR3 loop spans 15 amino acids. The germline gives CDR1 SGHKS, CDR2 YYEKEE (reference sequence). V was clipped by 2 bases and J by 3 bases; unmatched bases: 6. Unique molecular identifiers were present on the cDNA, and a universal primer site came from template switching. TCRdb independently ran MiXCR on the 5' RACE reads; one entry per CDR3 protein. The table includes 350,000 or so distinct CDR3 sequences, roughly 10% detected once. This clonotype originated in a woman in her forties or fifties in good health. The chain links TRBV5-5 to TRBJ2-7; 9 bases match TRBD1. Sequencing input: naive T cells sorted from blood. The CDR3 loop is CASSFGTGSLYEQYF. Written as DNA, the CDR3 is TGTGCCAGCAGCTTTGGGACAGGGAGCCTCTACGAGCAGTACTTC.